This TCR beta chain was identified in a study of T cells after yellow fever vaccination. V shed 2 bases and J shed 6 bases, with 14 bases lying between them. There are 15 residues in the CDR3. CDR1 is LGHNA and CDR2 is YNFKEQ in the germline V gene. Each CDR3 protein is one row after TCRdb ran MiXCR on the 5' RACE reads. The sample has almost 600,000 distinct CDR3 sequences, roughly 13% seen once. The clonotype was recovered from a man under 40 who received the YFV17D yellow fever vaccine. The source material was PBMCs, sampled on the day of the yellow fever booster vaccination. This chain uses TRBV4-2 with TRBJ2-1, with D possibly TRBD2 on 7 matching bases. The CDR3 here is CASSQHPRGGNEQFF. The CDR3 DNA reads as TGTGCCAGCAGCCAACATCCGAGGGGGGGCAATGAGCAGTTCTTC.